These 26 T cell receptor beta chains originate from one sample sequenced in a study of shared clonotypes between healthy human individuals. Generated by immunoSEQ multiplex PCR, the TCRdb table keeps only in-frame clones and is missing some. The profile shows some 2.4 million clones, approximately 93% of them singletons. What was sequenced was naive CD4+ T cells from PBMCs. Subset in this sample: CD45RA+ positively selected. The receptor source for this set is a young man in good health. Some clones in this sample may be carry-over from other donors' samples.

The chain joins TRBV7-9 to TRBJ1-2; D unclear. CDR3 size: 14 residues. The V end was cut by 0 bases, the J end by 8 bases, with 13 bases between. CDR1 and CDR2 from the germline V gene are SEHNR and FQNEAQ (reference sequence). CDR3 bases: TGTGCCAGCAGCTTAGCGGGATGGAGAGGCGGCTACACCTTC. Encoded protein: CASSLAGWRGGYTF.

The chain recombines TRBV14 with TRBJ1-1; D unresolved. The germline V gene encodes CDR1 SGHDN and CDR2 FVKESK. The CDR3 length is 13 residues. The ends were cut back, 1 base at V and 5 bases at J, with 8 bases in the middle. As DNA, the CDR3 is TGTGCCAGCAGCCAAGGCAGACTGACTGAAGCTTTCTTT. The encoded protein is CASSQGRLTEAFF.

The chain links TRBV7-2 to TRBJ2-5; 9 bases are a match to TRBD1. V gave up 1 base and J gave up 7 bases; unmatched junction bases: 16. This CDR3 is 18 amino acids long. Germline assignment: CDR1 SGHTA and CDR2 FQGNSA. CDR3 nucleotides: TGTGCCAGCAGCTTAGTTGACCCTTTCGGGACAGGGCAATGGACCCAGTACTTC. Encoded protein: CASSLVDPFGTGQWTQYF.

This clone occurred once. V gene TRBV18 combines with J gene TRBJ2-7, with 7 nucleotides matching TRBD2. Trimming cost V 3 bases and J 0 bases; bases outside gene matches: 5. The CDR3 has 15 residues. Germline V gene data show CDR1 as KGHSH and CDR2 as LQKENI. The CDR3 coding sequence is TGTGCCAGCTCACCCCGGAGCGGGACCTCCTACGAGCAGTACTTC. It codes for CASSPRSGTSYEQYF.

The gene calls are TRBV29-1 and TRBJ2-7; D may be TRBD2 (6 bases). Germline V gene data show CDR1 as SQVTM and CDR2 as ANQGSEA. CDR3 size: 14 residues. V lost 7 bases and J lost 0, with 16 bases in between. The DNA of the CDR3 is TGCAGCGCCCGCACCGGGGGAGTCTCCTACGAGCAGTACTTC. Translation gives CSARTGGVSYEQYF.

The chain combines TRBV7-2 with TRBJ2-3; D not certain. V was pared by 4 bases and J by 6 bases, with 14 bases between. Germline CDR1 reads SGHTA; CDR2 reads FQGNSA. CDR3 length equals 14 residues. The CDR3 is CASSSRILGDTQYF. The CDR3 region has the DNA TGTGCCAGCAGCTCCAGGATCCTCGGGGATACGCAGTATTTT. The complete variable domain, with remaining parts taken from reference TRBV7-2 and TRBJ2-3, reads GAGVSQSPSNKVTEKGKDVELRCDPISGHTALYWYRQSLGQGLEFLIYFQGNSAPDKSGLPSDRFSAERTGGSVSTLTIQRTQQEDSAVYLCASSSRILGDTQYFGPGTRLTVL.

V is TRBV4-3 and J is TRBJ1-6; D gene unclear. Trimming cost V 1 base and J 6 bases, with 7 bases left between them. CDR3 length: 14 residues. Germline loops: CDR1 LGHNA, CDR2 YSLEER. The DNA for the CDR3 is TGCGCCAGCAGCCAAGTCCCCCTTAATTCACCCCTCCACTTT. Its protein is CASSQVPLNSPLHF.

The V and J genes are TRBV28 and TRBJ2-4; D might be TRBD2 (5 bases). Per the germline V gene, CDR1 is MDHEN and CDR2 is SYDVKM. This CDR3 is built from 17 residues. V was pared by 6 bases and J by 0 bases, with 18 bases between. CDR3 DNA: TGTGCCAGCAGCCCTGATGAGCGGAAACTAGCCAAAAACATTCAGTACTTC. This gives the protein CASSPDERKLAKNIQYF.

This chain joins TRBV2 and TRBJ1-2, with D tentatively TRBD1 (6 bases). The V end lost 6 bases, the J end lost 3 bases, and 14 bases lay between the germline ends. The CDR3 covers 14 residues. Per the germline V gene, CDR1 is SNHLY and CDR2 is FYNNEI. CDR3 region: CASRARQAHYGYTF. The CDR3 region has the DNA TGTGCCAGCAGAGCGAGACAGGCCCACTATGGCTACACCTTC.

Notes on this clone: The sample has other DNA sequences that encode this CDR3 too. This chain links TRBV28 with TRBJ1-4, with D possibly TRBD1 on 6 matching bases. CDR1 is MDHEN and CDR2 is SYDVKM in the germline V gene. V dropped 7 bases and J dropped 8 bases, with 11 bases sitting between them. The CDR3 is 12 amino acids. In nucleotides, the CDR3 is TGTGCCAGCAACCAAGGGGGGGAAAAACTGTTTTTT. Its protein is CASNQGGEKLFF.

This clone was observed a single time. The DNA of the CDR3 is TGTGCCTGGAGTCTTAGAAGGCGTAGCTACGAGCAGTACTTC. This codes for CAWSLRRRSYEQYF. V usage is TRBV30 and J usage is TRBJ2-7; D call uncertain. Germline lookup yields CDR1 GTSNPN and CDR2 SVGIG (reference sequence). There are 14 residues in the CDR3. Trimming took 2 bases from V and 3 from J, leaving 14 bases between them.

V and J are TRBV10-3 and TRBJ1-2, with a possible D match to TRBD1 (6 bases). Looked up from germline, CDR1 is ENHRY and CDR2 is SYGVKD. The CDR3 extends over 15 amino acids. Trimming left V 0 bases short and J 7 bases short, with 15 bases between. In DNA form, the CDR3 reads TGTGCCATCAGTGAGTCCGGTTGGGGGCTGCTTGGCTACACCTTC. It codes for CAISESGWGLLGYTF.

V gene TRBV5-1 combines with J gene TRBJ2-7; unclear D gene. Deletions cut 2 bases from V and 0 bases from J, with 15 bases between. Germline values: CDR1 SGHRS, CDR2 YFSETQ. The CDR3 is made up of 16 amino acids. CDR3 in DNA: TGCGCCAGCAGCTTTAACGTCGGGTCGAGCTCCTACGAGCAGTACTTC. The encoded protein is CASSFNVGSSSYEQYF.

V is TRBV7-9 and J is TRBJ1-4; D is unresolved. V gave up 5 bases and J gave up 1 base, with 17 bases separating them. The CDR3 consists of 17 residues. CDR1 SEHNR and CDR2 FQNEAQ come from the germline V gene (reference sequence). The CDR3 loop reads CASSVRGRGITNEKLFF. Written as DNA, the CDR3 is TGTGCCAGCAGCGTTAGAGGTCGCGGTATAACTAATGAAAAACTGTTTTTT.

The chain uses TRBV15 and TRBJ1-1, with 8 bases that match TRBD1. The length of the CDR3 is 15 residues. Germline V gives CDR1 LNHNV, CDR2 YYDKDF (reference sequence). The V gene end was trimmed by 5 bases and the J gene end by 0 bases; junction bases not matched to a gene: 5. CDR3 amino acids: CATSPDRAMNTEAFF. In DNA, the CDR3 is TGTGCCACCAGCCCGGACAGGGCAATGAACACTGAAGCTTTCTTT.

As for this clone: Other DNA sequences in the sample encode the same CDR3. The chain joins TRBV5-1 to TRBJ2-3; D is unclear. The CDR3 spans 14 residues. Trimming took off 0 bases at V and 1 base at J, with 6 bases between the two ends. CDR1 is SGHRS, CDR2 YFSETQ, per germline. This chain's CDR3 is CASSLGARTDTQYF. The CDR3 nucleotides read TGCGCCAGCAGCTTGGGTGCTCGCACAGATACGCAGTATTTT.

The rearrangement uses TRBV28 and TRBJ2-3, with 12 positions matching TRBD1. The CDR3 covers 14 residues. After removal of 10 bases from V and 9 bases from J, the junction contained 11 bases not matched to a gene. The germline CDR1 and CDR2 sequences are MDHEN and SYDVKM. CDR3 sequence: CATFSGTGGRTQYF. The CDR3 nucleotides are TGTGCCACCTTTTCCGGGACAGGGGGCAGGACGCAGTATTTT.

With respect to this clone: The same CDR3 arises from other DNA sequences in this sample as well. The chain is built from TRBV5-1 and TRBJ2-7, with TRBD1 matching over 9 bases. V dropped 0 bases and J dropped 6; count of bases not matched to a gene: 7. CDR1 and CDR2 from the germline V gene are SGHRS and YFSETQ. The CDR3 is 15 residues long. CDR3 in DNA: TGCGCCAGCAGCTTGGTTGTAGGACAGGGGAGCGAGCAGTACTTC. It specifies CASSLVVGQGSEQYF.

V usage is TRBV6-6 and J usage is TRBJ1-2; D is possibly TRBD1 (6 bases). The CDR3 spans 15 residues. Germline assignment: CDR1 MNHNY and CDR2 SVGAGI (reference sequence). Trimming took 2 bases from V and 8 from J, leaving 18 bases between them. This chain's CDR3 is CASSYPFSPRGGYTF. CDR3 sequence (DNA): TGTGCCAGCAGTTACCCTTTTTCTCCCAGGGGCGGCTACACCTTC.

The chain links TRBV14 to TRBJ1-4; 7 bases fit TRBD1. Germline CDR1 and CDR2: SGHDN and FVKESK. V was clipped by 3 bases and J by 0 bases; unmatched bases: 10. This CDR3 comprises 18 residues. The CDR3 sequence is CASSHTGDLTSTNEKLFF. For the CDR3, the DNA is TGTGCCAGCAGCCATACAGGGGACTTGACTTCAACTAATGAAAAACTGTTTTTT.

Concerning this clone: The sample carries other DNA sequences with the same CDR3. J is TRBJ2-1 and V is TRBV2; TRBD1 matches at 9 bases. V lost 6 bases and J lost 1; bases outside the gene matches: 1. This CDR3 contains 14 residues. Per the germline V gene, CDR1 is SNHLY and CDR2 is FYNNEI. This CDR3 is CASSGQGSYNEQFF. The CDR3 bases are TGTGCCAGCAGCGGACAGGGGTCCTACAATGAGCAGTTCTTC.

The V and J genes are TRBV6-5 and TRBJ1-2; D not resolved. With 5 bases removed from V and 9 bases from J, the gap between germline ends came to 13 bases. CDR1 and CDR2 from the germline V gene are MNHEY and SVGAGI. CDR3 size: 12 residues. In nucleotides, the CDR3 is TGTGCCAGCAGTCCCCGTCTTTTGCGCTACACCTTC. Protein product: CASSPRLLRYTF.

This clone came up once. This chain uses TRBV6-5 with TRBJ1-1; D gene unclear. The germline V gene has CDR1 MNHEY and CDR2 SVGAGI. Deletions cut 2 bases from V and 9 bases from J, with 7 bases between. This CDR3 region has 11 residues. The DNA of the CDR3 is TGTGCCAGCAGTTACCGATCCAAAGCTTTCTTT. This sequence encodes CASSYRSKAFF.

This chain connects TRBV10-3 to TRBJ2-5, with D possibly TRBD2 on 5 matching bases. The CDR3 spans 14 residues. The germline gives CDR1 ENHRY, CDR2 SYGVKD. Between the trimmed V and J ends, which lost 0 bases and 5 bases, there was a span of 10 bases. The CDR3 DNA follows: TGTGCCATCAGTGAGTCGACTACGGTGGAGACCCAGTACTTC. The encoded protein is CAISESTTVETQYF.

The DNA for the CDR3 is TGTGCCAGCAGCGCGGGCCCATGGGGGACTGAAGCTTTCTTT. Amino acid sequence: CASSAGPWGTEAFF. The chain is built from TRBV9 and TRBJ1-1; tentative D call: TRBD1 (5 bases). V was shortened by 3 bases and J by 5 bases, with 14 bases between the two germline ends. The CDR3 has 14 residues. Germline V gene lookup returns CDR1 SGDLS and CDR2 YYNGEE.

This rearrangement joins TRBV19 to TRBJ2-7; D tentatively fits TRBD1 or TRBD2 (5 bases each). The germline V gene encodes CDR1 LNHDA and CDR2 SQIVND (reference sequence). V lost 3 bases and J 3 bases, leaving 15 bases between the germline ends. This CDR3 contains 15 residues. The CDR3 sequence is CASSIQTGTGYEQYF. In DNA form, the CDR3 reads TGTGCCAGTAGTATCCAAACCGGGACCGGCTACGAGCAGTACTTC.